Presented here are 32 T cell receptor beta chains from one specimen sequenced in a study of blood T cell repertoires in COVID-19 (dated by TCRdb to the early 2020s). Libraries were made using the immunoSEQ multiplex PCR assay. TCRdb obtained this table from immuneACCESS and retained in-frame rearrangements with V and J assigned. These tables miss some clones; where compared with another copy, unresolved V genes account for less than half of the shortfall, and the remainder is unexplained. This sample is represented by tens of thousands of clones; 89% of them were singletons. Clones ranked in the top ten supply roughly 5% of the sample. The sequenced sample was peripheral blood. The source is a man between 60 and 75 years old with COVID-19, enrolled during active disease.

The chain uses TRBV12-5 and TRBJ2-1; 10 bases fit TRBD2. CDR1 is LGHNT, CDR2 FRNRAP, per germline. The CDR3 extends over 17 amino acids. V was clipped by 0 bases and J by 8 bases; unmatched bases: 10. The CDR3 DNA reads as TGTGCTAGTGGTTTGGTAGACCTAGCGGGAGTTGCGTATGAGCAGTTCTTC. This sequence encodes CASGLVDLAGVAYEQFF. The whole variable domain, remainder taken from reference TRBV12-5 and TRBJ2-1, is DARVTQTPRHKVTEMGQEVTMRCQPILGHNTVFWYRQTMMQGLELLAYFRNRAPLDDSGMPKDRFSAEMPDATLATLKIQPSEPRDSAVYFCASGLVDLAGVAYEQFFGPGTRLTVL.

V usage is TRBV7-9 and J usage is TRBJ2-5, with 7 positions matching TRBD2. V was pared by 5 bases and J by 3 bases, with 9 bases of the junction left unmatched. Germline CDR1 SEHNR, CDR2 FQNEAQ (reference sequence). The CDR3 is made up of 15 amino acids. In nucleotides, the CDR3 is TGTGCCAGCAGCCCGAGTTGGGACTACAAAGAGACCCAGTACTTC. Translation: CASSPSWDYKETQYF. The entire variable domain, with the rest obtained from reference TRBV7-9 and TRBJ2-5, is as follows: DTGVSQNPRHKITKRGQNVTFRCDPISEHNRLYWYRQTLGQGPEFLTYFQNEAQLEKSRLLSDRFSAERPKGSFSTLEIQRTEQGDSAMYLCASSPSWDYKETQYFGPGTRLLVL.

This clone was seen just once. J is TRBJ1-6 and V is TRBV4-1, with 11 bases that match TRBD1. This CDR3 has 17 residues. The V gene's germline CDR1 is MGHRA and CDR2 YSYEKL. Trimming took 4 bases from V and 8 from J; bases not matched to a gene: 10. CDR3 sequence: CASSLRTGGSLDSPLHF. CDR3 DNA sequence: TGCGCCAGCAGCCTTAGGACAGGGGGCTCGCTTGATTCACCCCTCCACTTT.

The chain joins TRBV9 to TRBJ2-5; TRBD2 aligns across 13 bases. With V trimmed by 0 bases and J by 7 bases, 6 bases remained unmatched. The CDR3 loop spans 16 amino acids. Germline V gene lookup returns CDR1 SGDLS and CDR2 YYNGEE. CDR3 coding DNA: TGTGCCAGCAGCGTAGGGGGACTAGCGGGGCGGGGGACCCAGTACTTC. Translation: CASSVGGLAGRGTQYF.

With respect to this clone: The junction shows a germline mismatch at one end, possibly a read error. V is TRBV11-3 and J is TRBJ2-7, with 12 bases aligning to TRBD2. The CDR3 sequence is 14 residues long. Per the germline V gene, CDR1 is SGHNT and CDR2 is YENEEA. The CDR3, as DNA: TGTGCCAGCATGGCGACTAGCGGGAGCTCCCCGGTTTTTTTC. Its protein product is CASMATSGSSPVFF.

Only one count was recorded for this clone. DNA of the CDR3: TGTGCCAGCAGTTACTTCTCAGGCTATGGCTACACCTTC. It translates to CASSYFSGYGYTF. The chain is built from TRBV6-5 and TRBJ1-2; D ambiguous. Germline CDR1 and CDR2: MNHEY and SVGAGI. The CDR3 spans 13 residues. The ends were cut back, 1 base at V and 4 bases at J, with 7 bases in the middle.

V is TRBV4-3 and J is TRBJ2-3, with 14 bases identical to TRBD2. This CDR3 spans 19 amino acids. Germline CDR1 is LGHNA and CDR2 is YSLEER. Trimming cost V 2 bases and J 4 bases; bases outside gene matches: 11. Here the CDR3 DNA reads TGCGCCAGCAGCCAAATCATACAGGGACTAGCGGGAGTCTCAGATACGCAGTATTTT. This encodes CASSQIIQGLAGVSDTQYF.

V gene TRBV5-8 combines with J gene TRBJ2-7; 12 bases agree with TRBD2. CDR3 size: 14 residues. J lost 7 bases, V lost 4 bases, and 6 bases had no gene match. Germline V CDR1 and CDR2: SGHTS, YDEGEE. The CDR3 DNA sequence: TGTGCCAGCAGCCGACTAGCGGGAGAGCGGGAGCAGTACTTC. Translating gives CASSRLAGEREQYF. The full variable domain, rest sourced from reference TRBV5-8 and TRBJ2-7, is EAGVTQSPTHLIKTRGQQATLRCSPISGHTSVYWYQQALGLGLQFLLWYDEGEERNRGNFPPRFSGRQFPNYSSELNVNALELEDSALYLCASSRLAGEREQYFGPGTRLTVT.

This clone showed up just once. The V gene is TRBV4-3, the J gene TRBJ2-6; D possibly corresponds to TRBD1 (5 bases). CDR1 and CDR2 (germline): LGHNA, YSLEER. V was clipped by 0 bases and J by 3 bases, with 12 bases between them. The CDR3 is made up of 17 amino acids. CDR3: CASSQDYRGDGANVLTF. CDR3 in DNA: TGCGCCAGCAGCCAAGATTATAGGGGTGATGGGGCCAACGTCCTGACTTTC.

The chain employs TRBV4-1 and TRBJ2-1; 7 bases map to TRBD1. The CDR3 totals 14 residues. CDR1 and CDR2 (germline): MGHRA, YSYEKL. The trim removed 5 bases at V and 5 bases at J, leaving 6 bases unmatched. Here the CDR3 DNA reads TGCGCCAGCAGCAACGACAGGGTGGACAATGAGCAGTTCTTC. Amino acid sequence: CASSNDRVDNEQFF.

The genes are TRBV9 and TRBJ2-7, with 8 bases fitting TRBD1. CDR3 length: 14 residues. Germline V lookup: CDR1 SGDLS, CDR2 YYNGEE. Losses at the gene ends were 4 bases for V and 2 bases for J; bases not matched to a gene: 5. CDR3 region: CASSRTGQTYEQYF. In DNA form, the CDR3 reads TGTGCCAGCAGCAGGACAGGGCAGACCTACGAGCAGTACTTC. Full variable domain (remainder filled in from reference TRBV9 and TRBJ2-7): DSGVTQTPKHLITATGQRVTLRCSPRSGDLSVYWYQQSLDQGLQFLIQYYNGEERAKGNILERFSAQQFPDLHSELNLSSLELGDSALYFCASSRTGQTYEQYFGPGTRLTVT.

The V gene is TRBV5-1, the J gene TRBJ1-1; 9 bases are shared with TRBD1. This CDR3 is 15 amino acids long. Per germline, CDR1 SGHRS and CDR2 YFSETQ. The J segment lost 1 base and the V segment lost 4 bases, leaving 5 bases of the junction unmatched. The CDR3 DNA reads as TGCGCCAGCAGCAGGACAGGGGAGTCGAACACTGAAGCTTTCTTT. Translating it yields CASSRTGESNTEAFF.

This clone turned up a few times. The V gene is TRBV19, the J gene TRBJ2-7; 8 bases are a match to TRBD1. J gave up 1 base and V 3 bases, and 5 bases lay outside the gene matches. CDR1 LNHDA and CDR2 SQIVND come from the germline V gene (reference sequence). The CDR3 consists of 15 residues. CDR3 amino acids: CASSIGTGRSYEQYF. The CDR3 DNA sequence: TGTGCCAGTAGTATTGGGACAGGCAGGTCCTACGAGCAGTACTTC. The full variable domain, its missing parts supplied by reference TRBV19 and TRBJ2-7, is DGGITQSPKYLFRKEGQNVTLSCEQNLNHDAMYWYRQDPGQGLRLIYYSQIVNDFQKGDIAEGYSVSREKKESFPLTVTSAQKNPTAFYLCASSIGTGRSYEQYFGPGTRLTVT.

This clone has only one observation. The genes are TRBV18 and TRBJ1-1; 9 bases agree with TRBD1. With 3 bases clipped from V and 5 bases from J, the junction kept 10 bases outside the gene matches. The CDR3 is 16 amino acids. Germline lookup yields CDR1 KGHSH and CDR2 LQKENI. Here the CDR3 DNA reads TGTGCCAGCTCACCTCGAGACAGGGGGACGGTAACTGAAGCTTTCTTT. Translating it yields CASSPRDRGTVTEAFF.

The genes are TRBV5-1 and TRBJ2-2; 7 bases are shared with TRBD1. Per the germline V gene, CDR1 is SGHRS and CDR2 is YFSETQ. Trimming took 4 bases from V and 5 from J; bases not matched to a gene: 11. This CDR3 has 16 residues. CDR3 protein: CASSPKDRAETGELFF. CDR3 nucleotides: TGCGCCAGCAGCCCAAAAGACAGGGCGGAGACCGGGGAGCTGTTTTTT.

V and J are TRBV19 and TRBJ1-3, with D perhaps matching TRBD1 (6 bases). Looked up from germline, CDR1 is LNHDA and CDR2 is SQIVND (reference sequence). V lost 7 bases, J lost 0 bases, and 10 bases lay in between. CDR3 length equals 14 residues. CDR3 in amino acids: CASTSDSSGNTIYF. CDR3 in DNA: TGTGCCAGTACGTCGGACAGCTCTGGAAACACCATATATTTT. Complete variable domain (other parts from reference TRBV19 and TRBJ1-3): DGGITQSPKYLFRKEGQNVTLSCEQNLNHDAMYWYRQDPGQGLRLIYYSQIVNDFQKGDIAEGYSVSREKKESFPLTVTSAQKNPTAFYLCASTSDSSGNTIYFGEGSWLTVV.

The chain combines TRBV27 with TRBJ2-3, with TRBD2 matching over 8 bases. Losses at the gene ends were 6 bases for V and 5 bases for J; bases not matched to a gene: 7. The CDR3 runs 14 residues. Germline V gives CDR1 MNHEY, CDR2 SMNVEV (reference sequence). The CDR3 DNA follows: TGTGCCAGCAGAGTTAGCGGGATAGGAGATACGCAGTATTTT. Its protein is CASRVSGIGDTQYF.

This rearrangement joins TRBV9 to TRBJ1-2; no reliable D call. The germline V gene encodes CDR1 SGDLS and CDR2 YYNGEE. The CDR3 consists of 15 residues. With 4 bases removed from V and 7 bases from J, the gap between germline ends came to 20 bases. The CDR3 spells CASSPRTGGSSGYTF. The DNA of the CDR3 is TGTGCCAGCAGCCCTCGGACGGGAGGATCGAGTGGCTACACCTTC. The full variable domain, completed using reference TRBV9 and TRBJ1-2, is DSGVTQTPKHLITATGQRVTLRCSPRSGDLSVYWYQQSLDQGLQFLIQYYNGEERAKGNILERFSAQQFPDLHSELNLSSLELGDSALYFCASSPRTGGSSGYTFGSGTRLTVV.

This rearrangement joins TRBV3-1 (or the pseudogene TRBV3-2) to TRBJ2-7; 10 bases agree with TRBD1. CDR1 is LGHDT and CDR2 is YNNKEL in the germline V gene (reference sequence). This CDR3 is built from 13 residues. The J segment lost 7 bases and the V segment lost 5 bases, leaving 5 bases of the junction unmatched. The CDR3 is CASSRQGAGEQYF. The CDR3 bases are TGTGCCAGCAGCAGACAGGGGGCGGGAGAGCAGTACTTC.

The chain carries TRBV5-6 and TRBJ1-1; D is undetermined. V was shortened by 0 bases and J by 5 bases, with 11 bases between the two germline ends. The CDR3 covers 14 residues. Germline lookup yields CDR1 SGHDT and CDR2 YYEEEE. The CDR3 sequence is CASSLGHRRTEAFF. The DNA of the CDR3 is TGTGCCAGCAGCTTGGGACACCGACGGACTGAAGCTTTCTTT.

The chain's CDR3 is CASSSWTGQNSGNTIYF. The DNA of the CDR3 is TGTGCCAGCAGTTCCTGGACAGGGCAGAACTCTGGAAACACCATATATTTT. The genes are TRBV6-2 or TRBV6-3 and TRBJ1-3; 8 bases are a match to TRBD1. After removal of 4 bases from V and 0 bases from J, the junction contained 8 bases not matched to a gene. This CDR3 has 17 residues. Germline CDR1 and CDR2: MNHEY and SVGEGT.

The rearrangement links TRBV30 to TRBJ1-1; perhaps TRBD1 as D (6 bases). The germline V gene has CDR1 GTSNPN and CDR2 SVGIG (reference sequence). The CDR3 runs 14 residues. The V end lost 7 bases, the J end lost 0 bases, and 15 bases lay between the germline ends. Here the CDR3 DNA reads TGTGCCTCCTGTGTGGGACACTTGAACACTGAAGCTTTCTTT. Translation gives CASCVGHLNTEAFF.

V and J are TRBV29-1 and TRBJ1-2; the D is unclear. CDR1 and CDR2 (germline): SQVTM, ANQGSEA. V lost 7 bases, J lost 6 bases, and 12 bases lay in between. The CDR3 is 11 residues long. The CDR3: CSAGEEDGYTF. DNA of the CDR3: TGCAGCGCCGGGGAGGAGGATGGCTACACCTTC.

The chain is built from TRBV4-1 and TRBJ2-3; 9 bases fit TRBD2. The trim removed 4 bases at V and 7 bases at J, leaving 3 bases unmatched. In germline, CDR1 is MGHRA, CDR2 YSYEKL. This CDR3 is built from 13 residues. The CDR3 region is CASSPGTSNTQYF. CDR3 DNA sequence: TGCGCCAGCAGCCCAGGGACTAGCAATACGCAGTATTTT.

The CDR3 region has the DNA TGCGCCAGCAGCCTTGTTCCGGGACTAGAAGCCAAAAACATTCAGTACTTC. Translating gives CASSLVPGLEAKNIQYF. This rearrangement joins TRBV5-1 to TRBJ2-4; 8 nucleotides agree with TRBD2. CDR1 and CDR2 from the germline V gene are SGHRS and YFSETQ. The trim removed 4 bases at V and 0 bases at J, leaving 9 bases unmatched. The CDR3 is 17 amino acids.

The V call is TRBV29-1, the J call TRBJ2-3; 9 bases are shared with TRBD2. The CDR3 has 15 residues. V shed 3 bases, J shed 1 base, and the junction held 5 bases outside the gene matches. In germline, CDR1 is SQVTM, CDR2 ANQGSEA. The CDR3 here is CSVDRAGGRTDTQYF. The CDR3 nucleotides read TGCAGCGTTGATAGAGCGGGAGGCCGCACAGATACGCAGTATTTT.

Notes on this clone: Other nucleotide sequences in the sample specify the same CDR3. Written as DNA, the CDR3 is TGTGCCAGCAGAACCGGACTAGCGGGAGTCACCGGGGAGCTGTTTTTT. Amino acid sequence: CASRTGLAGVTGELFF. This chain connects TRBV28 to TRBJ2-2, with 13 bases matching TRBD2. CDR1 is MDHEN, CDR2 SYDVKM, per germline. After removal of 6 bases from V and 4 bases from J, the junction contained 5 bases not matched to a gene. The CDR3 loop spans 16 amino acids.

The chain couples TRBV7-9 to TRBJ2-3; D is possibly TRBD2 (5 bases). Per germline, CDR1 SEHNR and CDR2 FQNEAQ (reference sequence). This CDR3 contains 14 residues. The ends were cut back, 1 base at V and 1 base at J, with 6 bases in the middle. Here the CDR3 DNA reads TGTGCCAGCAGCTTAGTCGGGGGCACAGATACGCAGTATTTT. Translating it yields CASSLVGGTDTQYF.

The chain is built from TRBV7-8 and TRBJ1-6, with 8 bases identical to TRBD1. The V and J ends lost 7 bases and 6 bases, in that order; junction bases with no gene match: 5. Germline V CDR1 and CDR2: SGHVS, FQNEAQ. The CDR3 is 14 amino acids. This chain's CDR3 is CASNEGQVNSPLHF. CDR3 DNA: TGTGCCAGCAACGAGGGACAGGTTAATTCACCCCTCCACTTT.

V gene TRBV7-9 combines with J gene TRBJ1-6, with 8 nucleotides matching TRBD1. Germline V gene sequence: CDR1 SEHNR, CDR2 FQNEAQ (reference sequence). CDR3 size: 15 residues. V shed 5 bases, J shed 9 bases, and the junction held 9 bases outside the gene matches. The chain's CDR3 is CASSRRDRRGSPLHF. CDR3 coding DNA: TGTGCCAGCAGCCGGCGGGACAGGCGAGGTTCACCCCTCCACTTT.

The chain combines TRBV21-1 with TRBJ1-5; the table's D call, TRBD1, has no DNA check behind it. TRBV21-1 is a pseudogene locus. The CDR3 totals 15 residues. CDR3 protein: CASTHRVPWDEPQHF. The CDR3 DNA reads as TGTGCCAGCACCCACAGGGTCCCCTGGGATGAGCCCCAGCATTTT.

The CDR3 loop is CASSRTIPGQLNQPQHF. The CDR3 DNA is TGCGCCAGCAGCCGGACCATTCCGGGACAGCTCAATCAGCCCCAGCATTTT. V usage is TRBV4-1 and J usage is TRBJ1-5; TRBD1 agrees at 7 bases. The germline V gene has CDR1 MGHRA and CDR2 YSYEKL. Losses at the gene ends were 4 bases for V and 3 bases for J; bases not matched to a gene: 12. There are 17 residues in the CDR3.